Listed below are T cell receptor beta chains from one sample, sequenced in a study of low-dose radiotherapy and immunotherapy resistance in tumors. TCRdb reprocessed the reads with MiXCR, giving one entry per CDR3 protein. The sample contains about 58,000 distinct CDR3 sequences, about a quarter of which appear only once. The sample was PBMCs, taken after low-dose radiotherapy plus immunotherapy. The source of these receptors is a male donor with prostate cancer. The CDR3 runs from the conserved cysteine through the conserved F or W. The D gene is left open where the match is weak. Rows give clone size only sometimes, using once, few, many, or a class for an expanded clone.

CASSPMTGGDEQYF,TGTGCCAGCAGCCCGATGACAGGGGGCGACGAGCAGTACTTC,TRBV7-9,many,TRBJ2-7,TRBD1
CASSGTGYSIGTDTQYF,TGTGCCAGCAGCGGTACGGGCTACTCGATTGGCACAGATACGCAGTATTTT,TRBV7-9,many,TRBJ2-3,NA
CASSPRPGGVNEQYF,TGTGCCAGCAGTCCTCGACCGGGAGGGGTCAACGAGCAGTACTTC,TRBV3-1,many,TRBJ2-7,TRBD2
CASSPAGGSSDTQYF,TGTGCCAGCAGCCCCGCCGGCGGAAGCTCAGATACGCAGTATTTT,TRBV7-9,NA,TRBJ2-3,NA
CASSVGLEQYF,TGTGCCAGCAGTGTGGGTCTCGAGCAGTACTTC,TRBV27,NA,TRBJ2-7,NA
CASSKDSGGNTEAFF,TGTGCCAGCAGCAAAGACAGTGGCGGGAACACTGAAGCTTTCTTT,TRBV5-4,many,TRBJ1-1,NA
CASSTAPTSGPHNEQFF,TGTGCCAGCAGCACCGCACCGACTAGCGGGCCTCACAATGAGCAGTTCTTC,TRBV5-5,NA,TRBJ2-1,TRBD2
CSVEGRTAYGYTF,TGCAGCGTTGAGGGCCGGACTGCGTATGGCTACACCTTC,TRBV29-1,many,TRBJ1-2,NA
CASSYRFGAGEETQYF,TGTGCCAGCAGTTACCGGTTTGGGGCGGGAGAAGAGACCCAGTACTTC,TRBV6-2/TRBV6-3,many,TRBJ2-5,TRBD2
CASSLDPGNSPLHF,TGTGCCAGCAGCTTAGATCCGGGTAATTCACCCCTCCACTTT,TRBV11-2,many,TRBJ1-6,NA
CSASRGGGNNEQFF,TGCAGTGCTAGTCGGGGGGGAGGGAACAATGAGCAGTTCTTC,TRBV20-1,many,TRBJ2-1,TRBD2
CASSPEGRREHRGAVFF,NA,TRBV5-1,NA,TRBJ2-2,NA
CASSLRMETEAFF,TGTGCCAGCAGCTTACGAATGGAAACTGAAGCTTTCTTT,TRBV7-8,NA,TRBJ1-1,NA
CASSSLDSWGQFF,TGTGCCAGCAGTTCTTTGGACTCCTGGGGGCAGTTCTTC,TRBV28,many,TRBJ2-1,NA
CSVRGDNLGWTEAFF,TGCAGCGTACGAGGGGACAACCTAGGATGGACTGAAGCTTTCTTT,TRBV20-1,few,TRBJ1-1,NA
CASSISTDTQYF,TGTGCCAGCAGCATCAGCACAGATACGCAGTATTTT,TRBV11-2,many,TRBJ2-3,NA
CASSSFRTENQETQYF,TGTGCCAGTAGTAGTTTTCGAACAGAGAACCAAGAGACCCAGTACTTC,TRBV19,many,TRBJ2-5,NA
CASTRLGGPSTGELFF,TGTGCCAGCACACGCCTCGGGGGGCCGAGCACCGGGGAGCTGTTTTTT,TRBV6-1,many,TRBJ2-2,NA
CASSKEDHNEQFF,TGTGCCAGCAGCAAAGAGGACCACAATGAGCAGTTCTTC,TRBV21-1,few,TRBJ2-1,NA
CASSPSGGVGSTQYF,TGTGCCAGCAGCCCAAGCGGGGGTGTCGGGAGTACCCAGTACTTC,TRBV7-2,many,TRBJ2-5,TRBD2
CSATGTSLNEQFF,TGCAGTGCTACCGGGACTAGCCTCAATGAGCAGTTCTTC,TRBV20-1,many,TRBJ2-1,TRBD2
CASSLEYVWGYEQYF,TGCGCCAGCAGCTTGGAGTATGTGTGGGGCTACGAGCAGTACTTC,TRBV5-1,many,TRBJ2-7,NA
CATSDTSSTDTQYF,TGTGCCACCAGTGATACTTCTAGCACAGATACGCAGTATTTT,TRBV24-1,many,TRBJ2-3,NA
CASRSPSGYEQYF,TGTGCAAGTCGCTCCCCGTCAGGCTACGAGCAGTACTTC,TRBV12-2,NA,TRBJ2-7,NA
CASTLGLASGRAGEQFF,TGTGCCAGCACCCTAGGCCTGGCTAGCGGGAGGGCGGGCGAGCAGTTCTTC,TRBV12-3/TRBV12-4,few,TRBJ2-1,TRBD2
CASSLGQSYQETQYF,TGCGCCAGCAGCTTGGGTCAATCGTACCAAGAGACCCAGTACTTC,TRBV5-1,many,TRBJ2-5,NA
CSARTGTENGYTF,TGCAGTGCTAGGACCGGGACAGAGAATGGCTACACCTTC,TRBV20-1,many,TRBJ1-2,TRBD1
CASGGLNSPLHF,TGTGCCAGCGGGGGGCTTAATTCACCCCTCCACTTT,TRBV9,many,TRBJ1-6,NA
CRGGELFF,TGTCGAGGCGGGGAGCTGTTTTTT,TRBV7-9,many,TRBJ2-2,NA
CASSHSPREGEQYF,TGTGCCAGCAGTCATAGCCCGAGGGAGGGCGAGCAGTACTTC,TRBV3-1,many,TRBJ2-7,TRBD2
CASSLDRDPTYEQYF,TGTGCCAGCAGCCTTGACAGGGACCCTACCTACGAGCAGTACTTC,TRBV7-2,many,TRBJ2-7,TRBD1
CASSSSTGILTEAFF,TGTGCCAGCAGTTCCTCTACAGGGATCCTAACTGAAGCTTTCTTT,TRBV27,many,TRBJ1-1,NA
CASSLDGTSENTIYF,TGTGCCAGCAGCTTAGATGGGACGTCCGAAAACACCATATATTTT,TRBV7-8,many,TRBJ1-3,NA
CASSITTVTYEQYF,TGTGCCAGTAGTATTACGACAGTAACCTACGAGCAGTACTTC,TRBV19,many,TRBJ2-7,NA
CASSLVQGGYTEAFF,TGTGCCAGCAGCTTAGTACAGGGGGGGTACACTGAAGCTTTCTTT,TRBV7-8,NA,TRBJ1-1,TRBD1
CASSLQGTAFF,TGCGCCAGCAGCTTACAGGGTACGGCTTTCTTT,TRBV5-1,many,TRBJ1-1,NA
CASSINRGIAGELFF,TGTGCCAGTAGTATCAATCGGGGGATTGCTGGGGAGCTGTTTTTT,TRBV19,NA,TRBJ2-2,NA
CASSLVPQVGEKLFF,TGTGCCAGCAGCTTAGTTCCCCAGGTTGGGGAAAAACTGTTTTTT,TRBV7-2,many,TRBJ1-4,NA
CASSPTGGVGRGTDTQYF,TGTGCCAGCTCACCCACAGGGGGCGTCGGGAGAGGGACAGATACGCAGTATTTT,TRBV18,many,TRBJ2-3,TRBD1
CASSPLRGLNNEKLFF,TGCGCCAGCAGCCCGCTCCGCGGCCTGAATAATGAAAAACTGTTTTTT,TRBV4-1,many,TRBJ1-4,NA
CASSFVMTSGRAPINIQYF,TGTGCCAGCAGTTTTGTTATGACTAGCGGGAGGGCCCCGATAAACATTCAGTACTTC,TRBV12-3/TRBV12-4,many,TRBJ2-4,TRBD2
CSVVERSRVYNEQFF,TGCAGCGTTGTCGAGAGGTCTCGGGTTTACAATGAGCAGTTCTTC,TRBV29-1,many,TRBJ2-1,NA
CASSLEGGSAQYF,TGTGCCAGCAGCTTAGAGGGCGGATCGGCGCAGTATTTT,TRBV11-2,many,TRBJ2-3,NA